The clone carrying this T cell receptor beta chain was seen a handful of times. Antigen unknown. Germline lookup yields CDR1 SGHDN and CDR2 FVKESK. Trimming removed 4 bases from V and 4 bases from J; junction bases left unmatched: 7. This CDR3 region has 15 residues. TCRdb independently ran MiXCR on the 5' RACE reads; one entry per CDR3 protein. The table shows under 1 million distinct CDR3 sequences, with about 12% occurring only once. This entry belongs to a study of identical twins. Study observations and caveats: Cross-sectional statistical analysis was relied on for the conclusions, without the same donors being followed. Surplus twin overlap in beta out-of-frame sequences was less pronounced. Partly confounded zero-insertion analyses could result from invariant MAIT and iNKT cells.

These data also formed part of another study, on yellow fever vaccine responses in identical twins.

This receptor was obtained from a woman younger than 30 in good health. Source material: PBMCs. The chain combines TRBV14 with TRBJ2-7; 10 bases are shared with TRBD2. The CDR3 here is CASSPVGSGRYEQYF. In DNA, the CDR3 is TGTGCCAGCAGCCCCGTGGGTAGCGGGAGGTACGAGCAGTACTTC.